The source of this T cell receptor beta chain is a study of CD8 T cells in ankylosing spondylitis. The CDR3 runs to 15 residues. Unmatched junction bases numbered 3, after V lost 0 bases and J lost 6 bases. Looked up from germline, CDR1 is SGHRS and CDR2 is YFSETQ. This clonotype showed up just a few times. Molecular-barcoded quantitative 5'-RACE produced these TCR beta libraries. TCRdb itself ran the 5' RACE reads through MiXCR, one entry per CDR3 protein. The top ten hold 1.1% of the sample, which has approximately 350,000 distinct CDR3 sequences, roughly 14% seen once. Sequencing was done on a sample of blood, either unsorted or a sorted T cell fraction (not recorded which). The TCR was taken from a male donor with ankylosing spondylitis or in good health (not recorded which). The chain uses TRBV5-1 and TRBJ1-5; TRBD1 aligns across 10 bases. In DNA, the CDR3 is TGCGCCAGCAGCTTGGGACAGGGGGCTTCTCAGCCCCAGCATTTT. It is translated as CASSLGQGASQPQHF. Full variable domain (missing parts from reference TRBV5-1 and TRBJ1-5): KAGVTQTPRYLIKTRGQQVTLSCSPISGHRSVSWYQQTPGQGLQFLFEYFSETQRNKGNFPGRFSGRQFSNSRSEMNVSTLELGDSALYLCASSLGQGASQPQHFGDGTRLSIL.